Listed below are T cell receptor beta chains from one sample, sequenced in a study of blood T cell repertoires in COVID-19. Sequencing used immunoSEQ multiplex PCR; TCRdb keeps in-frame clones, though not all of them. The sample carries approximately 240,000 clones, roughly 82% recorded once. The specimen was peripheral blood. The receptors originated from an elderly woman with active or convalescent COVID-19. CDR3s include the opening cysteine and the closing phenylalanine or tryptophan. A D gene is named only where the DNA matches it firmly. Size is stated for part of the rows, as once, few or many counts, or as a class when the clone is expanded.

>TRBJ2-7|TRBV18|TRBD1|.
TGTGCCAGCTCACTCCAGGGGGCGTCCTACGAGCAGTACTTC
CASSLQGASYEQYF
>TRBJ2-7|TRBV27|TRBD1|.
TGTGCCAGCAGTTCGGGACAGGCCGCCCTCTACGAGCAGTACTTC
CASSSGQAALYEQYF
>TRBJ2-1|TRBV14|TRBD2|.
TGTGCCAGCACCCTAGCTGGGGGAGGGCCGGCCAATGAGCAGTTCTTC
CASTLAGGGPANEQFF
>TRBJ2-1|TRBV28|TRBD2|few
TGTGCCAGCAGTTCACCTAGCGGGGGGCAGGGTGAGCAGTTCTTC
CASSSPSGGQGEQFF
>TRBJ2-3|TRBV6-5|.|.
TGTGCCAGCCGGCAGGCCCTCACAGATACGCAGTATTTT
CASRQALTDTQYF
>TRBJ2-6|TRBV30|TRBD2|.
TGTGCCTGGAGGAAACTAGCGGTGACCTCTGGGGCCAACGTCCTGACTTTC
CAWRKLAVTSGANVLTF
>TRBJ2-6|TRBV5-1|TRBD1|.
TGCGCCAGCAGCGCAGGGACAGGGAGGAAGTCTGGGGCCAACGTCCTGACTTTC
CASSAGTGRKSGANVLTF
>TRBJ1-3|TRBV2|TRBD1|.
TGTGCCAGCAGTGGGGACAGGGGGTCATCTGGAAACACCATATATTTT
CASSGDRGSSGNTIYF
>TRBJ2-5|TRBV6-6|.|.
TGTGCCAGCACAACACCCACGGGGGTGCGGGAGACCCAGTACTTC
CASTTPTGVRETQYF
>TRBJ2-5|TRBV7-9|TRBD1|.
TGTGCCAGCAGCCCGGGACAGCCTCTCCAAGAGACCCAGTACTTC
CASSPGQPLQETQYF
>TRBJ2-5|TRBV28|TRBD2|few
TGTGCCAGCAGTACCCCCCTAGCGGGGGGGCAAGAGACCCAGTACTTC
CASSTPLAGGQETQYF
>TRBJ2-7|TRBV3-1/TRBV3-2|.|.
TGTGCCAGCAGCCCTAAACGACAGTTACAGTACGAGCAGTACTTC
CASSPKRQLQYEQYF
>TRBJ1-2|TRBV28|TRBD1|.
TGTGCCAGCAAACCGGGACAGGTTAACTATGGCTACACCTTC
CASKPGQVNYGYTF
>TRBJ1-2|TRBV5-5|.|.
TGTGCCAGCAGCTTGGTACCCAGGGAGGATGGCTACACCTTC
CASSLVPREDGYTF
>TRBJ2-2|TRBV6-4|.|.
TGTGCCAGCAGCATCGGACTGGCAAACACCGGGGAGCTGTTTTTT
CASSIGLANTGELFF
>TRBJ1-4|TRBV4-2|.|.
TGTGCCAGCAGCCAAAACACAGGGATGATGAGTGAAAAACTGTTTTTT
CASSQNTGMMSEKLFF
>TRBJ1-2|TRBV29-1|.|.
TGCAGCGCCGAGGGTGGGGTGGGTAAGGCAAACTATGGCTACACCTTC
CSAEGGVGKANYGYTF
>TRBJ1-5|TRBV19|.|.
TGTGCCAGTAGTATTAGATTAGATTATCAGCCCCAGCATTTT
CASSIRLDYQPQHF
>TRBJ2-7|TRBV3-1/TRBV3-2|TRBD2|.
TGTGCCAGCAGCCCAGTGGTCGCTAGCGGACCCTACGAGCAGTACTTC
CASSPVVASGPYEQYF
>TRBJ2-5|TRBV6-5|.|.
TGTGCCAGCGGCGGGACAGCTCAAGAGACCCAGTACTTC
CASGGTAQETQYF
>TRBJ1-1|TRBV5-1|.|few
TGCGCCAGCAACTCGGGAGGATCTTTTGAAGCTTTCTTT
CASNSGGSFEAFF
>TRBJ1-2|TRBV6-5|.|.
TGTGCCAGCAGTTACTCCGGGACACCTTATGGCTACACCTTC
CASSYSGTPYGYTF
>TRBJ1-5|TRBV5-1|TRBD1|.
TGCGCCAGCAGCCCCGGACAGGCTACTCAGCCCCAGCATTTT
CASSPGQATQPQHF
>TRBJ2-1|TRBV7-9|TRBD2|.
TGTGCCAGGGGGACTAGTGGTTCGAATGAGCAGTTCTTC
CARGTSGSNEQFF
>TRBJ2-5|TRBV28|TRBD2|few
TGTGCCAGCAGTTTAGCGGGAGGAGGAACAGAGACCCAGTACTTC
CASSLAGGGTETQYF
>TRBJ1-2|TRBV6-1|.|.
TGTGCCAGCAGTGAGCTAAATTGGTTAGCCTATGGCTACACCTTC
CASSELNWLAYGYTF
>TRBJ2-7|TRBV5-4|.|.
TGTGCCAGCAGCACGGGATACGAGCAGTACTTC
CASSTGYEQYF
>TRBJ2-7|TRBV27|.|.
TGTGCCAGCAGCCACCTAGTTCTCGGGGTAAATTCCTACGAGCAGTACTTC
CASSHLVLGVNSYEQYF
>TRBJ1-6|TRBV27|.|once
TGTGCCAGCAGCCTCCAAGGGGTCGCAGGTACAAGCTCCTATAATTCACCCCTCCACTTT
CASSLQGVAGTSSYNSPLHF
>TRBJ2-1|TRBV2|TRBD2|.
TGTGCCAGCAGTAATAGCGGGGGCTCCTACAATGAGCAGTTCTTC
CASSNSGGSYNEQFF
>TRBJ2-7|TRBV7-2|TRBD2|.
TGTGCCAGCAGCGGGGGACTAGCGGTTTTCTACGAGCAGTACTTC
CASSGGLAVFYEQYF
>TRBJ2-1|TRBV2|.|.
TGTGCCAGTCGGGTTGGGGACTCGCCTTACAATGAGCAGTTCTTC
CASRVGDSPYNEQFF
>TRBJ2-2|TRBV7-8|.|.
TGTGCCAGCAGCAAGACCGGGAGCCCGCCCGGGGAGCTGTTTTTT
CASSKTGSPPGELFF
>TRBJ1-2|TRBV5-4|TRBD1|.
TGTGCCAGCAGCTCGCATACACAGGGGACGACTGGCTACACCTTC
CASSSHTQGTTGYTF
>TRBJ2-7|TRBV10-2|TRBD2|.
TGCGCCAGCAGGCGGGGGGCGACAGTCTCCTACGAGCAGTACTTC
CASRRGATVSYEQYF
>TRBJ2-7|TRBV3-1/TRBV3-2|.|.
TGTGCCAGCAGCCGAGAGTTAATCACAGGGTACGAGCAGTACTTC
CASSRELITGYEQYF
>TRBJ2-7|TRBV5-6|TRBD1|.
TGTGCCAGCAGCTGGGACAGGTACGAGCAGTACTTC
CASSWDRYEQYF
>TRBJ2-7|TRBV5-8|TRBD1|.
TGTGCCAGCAGCCTTGGTCCGGGACAGGGTCTCTACGAGCAGTACTTC
CASSLGPGQGLYEQYF
>TRBJ2-3|TRBV5-1|.|.
TGCGCCAGCAGCTTGGACTATCGGGCGCAGTATTTT
CASSLDYRAQYF
>TRBJ1-1|TRBV29-1|.|.
TGCAGCGTTGAAGGGCAGATGAACACTGAAGCTTTCTTT
CSVEGQMNTEAFF
>TRBJ2-2|TRBV19|TRBD1|.
TGTGCCAGTAGTATCCAGGGGGCGGACACCGGGGAGCTGTTTTTT
CASSIQGADTGELFF
>TRBJ1-1|TRBV3-1/TRBV3-2|.|.
TGTGCCAGCAGCCTCGGGATGAACACTGAAGCTTTCTTT
CASSLGMNTEAFF